This record looks at one TCR beta chain sequence and its context. The antigen is unknown. CDR1 and CDR2 (germline): LNHDA, SQIVND (reference sequence). The CDR3 is made up of 15 amino acids. The V and J ends lost 5 bases and 9 bases, in that order; junction bases with no gene match: 12. Some clones are missing from TCRdb's copy, which holds only in-frame ones; the method was immunoSEQ multiplex PCR. The table shows fewer than 85,000 clones, with 88% occurring only once. The record originates from a study of OX40 agonist ivuxolimab in advanced cancers. Across the whole study: Dose-escalation patients' cancers were hepatocellular carcinoma, melanoma, renal cell or head and neck cancer. General study points: Low levels of normalized T-cell clonal expansion also appeared in some nonresponders. In general, CD8+ T cells held more expanded clones than CD4+ did, on average.

The material sequenced was CD4+ or CD8+ T cells sorted from blood, taken in a trial of the OX40 agonist ivuxolimab. The chain joins TRBV19 to TRBJ1-3; 8 nucleotides align to TRBD1. The TCR comes from an adult with an advanced solid tumor such as melanoma, head and neck, liver or kidney cancer. DNA for the CDR3: TGTGCCAGTAGTCTCACGGGACAGGCCCTTGGCACCATATATTTT. Translating it yields CASSLTGQALGTIYF.